These T cell receptor beta chains were read from a single sample in a study of T cell responses to AZD1222 COVID-19 vaccine. TCRdb's table, derived via immunoSEQ multiplex PCR, lists solely in-frame clones and lacks some. Of about 150,000 clones listed, about nine tenths are singletons. This specimen was peripheral blood, taken 28 days after the second AZD1222 dose. These receptors were collected from an adult who received the AZD1222 COVID-19 vaccine. The CDR3 runs from the conserved cysteine through the conserved F or W. A D gene is named only where the DNA matches it firmly. Only part of the rows carry a size: once, few, many, or a class if the clone is expanded.

clone size: NA; J gene: TRBJ2-7; D gene: NA; V gene: TRBV7-3; CDR3 protein: CASSLTQALSREQYF; CDR3 DNA: TGTGCCAGCAGCTTAACTCAAGCCCTATCCCGCGAGCAGTACTTC
clone size: NA; J gene: TRBJ1-1; D gene: NA; V gene: TRBV10-3; CDR3 protein: CAIGGSDRTNTEAFF; CDR3 DNA: TGTGCCATCGGGGGGTCGGATAGAACGAACACTGAAGCTTTCTTT
clone size: NA; J gene: TRBJ1-1; D gene: NA; V gene: TRBV7-9; CDR3 protein: CASSLAVREEAFF; CDR3 DNA: TGTGCCAGCAGCTTAGCAGTCAGGGAGGAAGCTTTCTTT
clone size: NA; J gene: TRBJ1-3; D gene: TRBD1; V gene: TRBV11-3; CDR3 protein: CASSPGQGPGNTIYF; CDR3 DNA: TGTGCCAGCAGCCCGGGACAGGGACCTGGAAACACCATATATTTT
clone size: NA; J gene: TRBJ1-1; D gene: NA; V gene: TRBV29-1; CDR3 protein: CSVSQRDTEAFF; CDR3 DNA: TGCAGCGTTTCCCAGAGAGACACTGAAGCTTTCTTT
clone size: NA; J gene: TRBJ2-3; D gene: NA; V gene: TRBV29-1; CDR3 protein: CSVDREPDTQYF; CDR3 DNA: TGCAGCGTTGACAGGGAACCCGATACGCAGTATTTT
clone size: NA; J gene: TRBJ1-3; D gene: NA; V gene: TRBV3-1/TRBV3-2; CDR3 protein: CASSHLQISSGNTIYF; CDR3 DNA: TGTGCCAGCAGCCATTTGCAGATCTCCTCTGGAAACACCATATATTTT
clone size: NA; J gene: TRBJ1-3; D gene: NA; V gene: TRBV11-3; CDR3 protein: CASSPTDNALWNTIYF; CDR3 DNA: TGTGCCAGCAGCCCTACCGATAACGCCCTCTGGAACACCATATATTTT
clone size: NA; J gene: TRBJ1-1; D gene: NA; V gene: TRBV4-2; CDR3 protein: CASSQDLGRTEAFF; CDR3 DNA: TGTGCCAGCAGCCAAGATCTTGGGAGGACTGAAGCTTTCTTT
clone size: NA; J gene: TRBJ1-2; D gene: NA; V gene: TRBV7-9; CDR3 protein: CASSLGPDLGYTF; CDR3 DNA: TGTGCCAGCAGCTTAGGCCCGGATCTTGGCTACACCTTC
clone size: once; J gene: TRBJ2-3; D gene: NA; V gene: TRBV29-1; CDR3 protein: CSVEAGPTDTQYF; CDR3 DNA: TGCAGCGTTGAAGCCGGCCCGACAGATACGCAGTATTTT
clone size: NA; J gene: TRBJ2-7; D gene: NA; V gene: TRBV6-2/TRBV6-3; CDR3 protein: CASSPSRGGYEQYF; CDR3 DNA: TGTGCCAGCAGTCCCTCTCGGGGAGGCTACGAGCAGTACTTC
clone size: NA; J gene: TRBJ2-2; D gene: NA; V gene: TRBV28; CDR3 protein: CASSLFDSLFGELFF; CDR3 DNA: TGTGCCAGCAGTTTATTCGACTCCCTGTTCGGGGAGCTGTTTTTT
clone size: NA; J gene: TRBJ1-4; D gene: NA; V gene: TRBV29-1; CDR3 protein: CSVGGREKLFF; CDR3 DNA: TGCAGCGTTGGAGGCAGGGAAAAACTGTTTTTT
clone size: NA; J gene: TRBJ1-5; D gene: NA; V gene: TRBV9; CDR3 protein: CASSVEGRVDLVSNQPQHF; CDR3 DNA: TGTGCCAGCAGCGTAGAGGGGAGAGTGGATCTAGTTAGCAATCAGCCCCAGCATTTT
clone size: NA; J gene: TRBJ2-2; D gene: TRBD1; V gene: TRBV25-1; CDR3 protein: CASRGQPSTGELFF; CDR3 DNA: TGTGCCAGCAGGGGACAGCCGAGCACCGGGGAGCTGTTTTTT
clone size: NA; J gene: TRBJ1-1; D gene: TRBD1; V gene: TRBV18; CDR3 protein: CASSPVSGTVKNTEAFF; CDR3 DNA: TGTGCCAGCTCACCAGTTTCCGGGACAGTTAAGAACACTGAAGCTTTCTTT
clone size: NA; J gene: TRBJ2-3; D gene: NA; V gene: TRBV6-2/TRBV6-3; CDR3 protein: CASSRLGRRVSTDTQYF; CDR3 DNA: TGTGCCAGCAGCCGACTGGGACGTCGGGTGTCCACAGATACGCAGTATTTT
clone size: NA; J gene: TRBJ2-7; D gene: TRBD2; V gene: TRBV18; CDR3 protein: CASSPLTGLAGGSSGEQYF; CDR3 DNA: TGTGCCAGCTCACCACTCACGGGACTAGCGGGGGGTTCTTCGGGTGAGCAGTACTTC
clone size: NA; J gene: TRBJ1-1; D gene: NA; V gene: TRBV14; CDR3 protein: CASSQDRNTEAFF; CDR3 DNA: TGTGCCAGCAGCCAAGACAGGAACACTGAAGCTTTCTTT
clone size: NA; J gene: TRBJ1-2; D gene: TRBD1; V gene: TRBV7-3; CDR3 protein: CASSLTHGTGLGGYTF; CDR3 DNA: TGTGCCAGCAGCTTAACGCATGGGACAGGGTTGGGAGGCTACACCTTC
clone size: NA; J gene: TRBJ1-3; D gene: NA; V gene: TRBV3-1/TRBV3-2; CDR3 protein: CASSQDHSGNTIYF; CDR3 DNA: TGTGCCAGCAGCCAAGATCACTCTGGAAACACCATATATTTT
clone size: NA; J gene: TRBJ2-7; D gene: NA; V gene: TRBV5-3; CDR3 protein: CASLLRSQGCEQYF; CDR3 DNA: TGTGCCTCTCTCCTCAGGTCCCAGGGATGCGAGCAGTACTTC
clone size: NA; J gene: TRBJ2-2; D gene: NA; V gene: TRBV7-9; CDR3 protein: CASSPTPNTGELFF; CDR3 DNA: TGTGCCAGCAGCCCTACTCCAAACACCGGGGAGCTGTTTTTT